This T cell receptor (beta chain) came from a study of T cell repertoires in aging, cancer and after chemotherapy. Multiplex touch-down PCR with TRB-A/B primers amplified rearranged V-D-J TRB sequences. TCRdb re-analysed the multiplex PCR reads in MiXCR, keeping a single row per CDR3 protein. The sample lists fewer than 900 distinct CDR3 sequences; approximately 26% were seen once. Amplification of TCR beta used genomic DNA extracted from peripheral blood. This clonotype is medium-sized. The TCR sequence derives from a human donor with a solid tumor. Sequenced input: blood.

Here the CDR3 DNA reads TGTGCCAGTAGTCTAACAGGGGACCTTTACGAGCAGTACTTC. Translated: CASSLTGDLYEQYF. The V call is TRBV19, the J call TRBJ2-7; 7 positions agree with TRBD1. V lost 5 bases and J lost 4; bases outside the gene matches: 8. The CDR3 spans 14 residues. Germline lookup yields CDR1 LNHDA and CDR2 SQIVND (reference sequence).